Listed below are T cell receptor beta chains from one sample, sequenced in a study of blood T cell repertoires in COVID-19. The assay was immunoSEQ multiplex PCR, and TCRdb's table has in-frame clones only and misses some. The sample yields more than 95,000 clones, less than 80% seen once. The sample was peripheral blood. Source of these receptors: a man between 50 and 59 years old with acute or convalescent COVID-19. Each CDR3 is given with its conserved first and last residue. D genes are given only for firm matches. Clone size is not always given. Where it is, it says once, few, many or a class for expanded clones.

NA	TRBV7-3	TRBJ2-3	TRBD2	TGTGCCAGCAGCCCCCAGGGTCTAGCGGGGGCAGATACGCAGTATTTT	CASSPQGLAGADTQYF
many	TRBV11-3	TRBJ2-3	NA	TGTGCCAGCAGCTTGGGGCGGAGCACAGATACGCAGTATTTT	CASSLGRSTDTQYF
NA	TRBV19	TRBJ2-4	TRBD1	TGTGCCAGTAGTATTGGTCGACAGGGTGTTTCCAAAAACATTCAGTACTTC	CASSIGRQGVSKNIQYF
NA	TRBV30	TRBJ2-6	TRBD2	TGTGCCTGGAGTGTACTGTGGCCTAGCGGACCCTCCTCTGGGGCCAACGTCCTGACTTTC	CAWSVLWPSGPSSGANVLTF
NA	TRBV5-6	TRBJ2-5	TRBD1	TGTGCCAGCAGCTTCGGGACAGCCGAAGAGTACCAAGAGACCCAGTACTTC	CASSFGTAEEYQETQYF
NA	TRBV5-5	TRBJ1-1	NA	TGTGCCAGCAGCTCCCGGGGGAGGGAAACTGAAGCTTTCTTT	CASSSRGRETEAFF
NA	TRBV5-1	TRBJ1-2	TRBD1	TGCGCCAGCAGCCCGGGACAGGGGTTTGGTGGCTACACCTTC	CASSPGQGFGGYTF
NA	TRBV27	TRBJ1-6	TRBD1	TGTGCCAGCAGTTCCTCCGGGACAGCGAGTTATAATTCACCCCTCCACTTT	CASSSSGTASYNSPLHF
once	TRBV10-1	TRBJ1-1	TRBD1	TGCGCCAGCAGTGAGTCCGAGGGGGACAGGGGTGCGGACACTGAAGCTTTCTTT	CASSESEGDRGADTEAFF
NA	TRBV4-2	TRBJ1-2	TRBD1	TGTGCCAGCAGCCAAGGGGGGACAGGGGGCGCATATGGCTACACCTTC	CASSQGGTGGAYGYTF
once	TRBV27	TRBJ1-5	TRBD1	TGTGCCAGCAGAGCAACAGGGGATCAGCCCCAGCATTTT	CASRATGDQPQHF
NA	TRBV3-1/TRBV3-2	TRBJ2-6	NA	TGTGCCAGCAGCCAGCAACCCAGCTCTGGGGCCAACGTCCTGACTTTC	CASSQQPSSGANVLTF
NA	TRBV2	TRBJ1-1	TRBD1	TGTGCCAGCAGTGAGGGGACAGCGTACACTGAAGCTTTCTTT	CASSEGTAYTEAFF
NA	TRBV27	TRBJ1-4	NA	TGTGCCAGCAGTTTATCGTTAGGGACACTTGAAAAACTGTTTTTT	CASSLSLGTLEKLFF
NA	TRBV3-1/TRBV3-2	TRBJ1-1	NA	TGTGCCAGCAGCCCTCCCGGGGACTTCCTTCGGACTGAAGCTTTCTTT	CASSPPGDFLRTEAFF
NA	TRBV18	TRBJ2-1	NA	TGTGCCAGCCATCAGGGGCTAGCGGATTACAATGAGCAGTTCTTC	CASHQGLADYNEQFF
NA	TRBV3-1/TRBV3-2	TRBJ2-4	TRBD2	TGTGCCAGCAGCCGTTACTCGAGTACCGGGACTAGCGGGATAGCCAAAAACATTCAGTACTTC	CASSRYSSTGTSGIAKNIQYF
few	TRBV12-3/TRBV12-4	TRBJ1-1	NA	TGTGCCAGCAGTTTGACCCCTAGGACTGAAGCTTTCTTT	CASSLTPRTEAFF
NA	TRBV5-4	TRBJ2-1	TRBD2	TGTGCCAGCAATCCTAGCGGGAGAGCCTACAATGAGCAGTTCTTC	CASNPSGRAYNEQFF
NA	TRBV21-1	TRBJ1-1	NA	TGTGCCAGCAGCAAGCCAGGGTGTCTTGAAGCTTTCTTT	CASSKPGCLEAFF
NA	TRBV27	TRBJ2-7	NA	TGTGCCAGCAGCCCCTCACAGGGTACCTACGAGCAGTACTTC	CASSPSQGTYEQYF
few	TRBV2	TRBJ2-2	TRBD2	TGTGCCAGCAGAGCCCGGGACTACCAAACCGGGGAGCTGTTTTTT	CASRARDYQTGELFF
once	TRBV19	TRBJ1-5	NA	TGTGCCAGCACGGCGACAGGAGGCAATCAGCCCCAGCATTTT	CASTATGGNQPQHF
NA	TRBV10-1	TRBJ2-3	NA	TGCGCCAGCAGTGTGACATCCAGTACAGATACGCAGTATTTT	CASSVTSSTDTQYF
NA	TRBV21-1	TRBJ2-1	NA	TGTGCCAGCAGCACCCAGGAAGGCCCTAGCGGTCCGTCCTACAATGAGCAGTTCTTC	CASSTQEGPSGPSYNEQFF
NA	TRBV19	TRBJ2-2	TRBD1	TGTGCCAGTAGTATGGGACAGGGGGCGAGCGGGGAGCTGTTTTTT	CASSMGQGASGELFF
NA	TRBV30	TRBJ1-3	NA	TGTGCCTGGAGTACGAACCAGGGGTTGGGAAACACCATATATTTT	CAWSTNQGLGNTIYF
NA	TRBV10-3	TRBJ2-1	TRBD2	TGTGCCATCAGTGATCCCACTAGCGGGAGGGCCAACAATGAGCAGTTCTTC	CAISDPTSGRANNEQFF
NA	TRBV19	TRBJ2-5	NA	TGTGCCAGTACCCCGACAGGAAGCGAGACCCAGTACTTC	CASTPTGSETQYF
NA	TRBV5-4	TRBJ2-1	TRBD2	TGTGCCAGCAGCCAACTAGCGGGAGTCTACAATGAGCAGTTCTTC	CASSQLAGVYNEQFF
NA	TRBV5-1	TRBJ1-2	NA	TGCGCCAGCAGCTCTCTGTGGCCATTGACAGATGGCTACACCTTC	CASSSLWPLTDGYTF
NA	TRBV4-1	TRBJ2-7	NA	TGCGCCAGCAGCCAAGTACGTGGTTACGAGCAGTACTTC	CASSQVRGYEQYF
once	TRBV28	TRBJ1-1	NA	TGTGCCAGCAGTTTAGTTTCGACTGAAGCTTTCTTT	CASSLVSTEAFF
many	TRBV9	TRBJ2-2	TRBD1	TGTGCCAGCAGCGTAGCACCGGGACAGAATTTAGACGGGGAGCTGTTTTTT	CASSVAPGQNLDGELFF
few	TRBV27	TRBJ1-1	TRBD1	TGTGCCAGCAGTGTAGGGACAGGGGTCGCTGAAGCTTTCTTT	CASSVGTGVAEAFF
NA	TRBV7-3	TRBJ2-5	TRBD1	TGTGCCAGCAGCTTGACAGGGGGCGAGGGGGAGACCCAGTACTTC	CASSLTGGEGETQYF
once	TRBV6-5	TRBJ2-5	TRBD2	TGTGCCAGCAGTTACGCTGGGTCTAGCGGAGGGGAGACCCAGTACTTC	CASSYAGSSGGETQYF
NA	TRBV18	TRBJ1-5	TRBD1	TGTGCCAGCTCGCCGACAGGGCTCCCGGGTCAGCCCCAGCATTTT	CASSPTGLPGQPQHF
once	TRBV7-2	TRBJ2-1	NA	TGTGCCAGCAGCTCACAGGACTATGACAATGAGCAGTTCTTC	CASSSQDYDNEQFF
NA	TRBV25-1	TRBJ1-1	TRBD1	TGTGCCAGCAGTGAAGTGGGACAGGGGGTCCCTGAAGCTTTCTTT	CASSEVGQGVPEAFF
NA	TRBV29-1	TRBJ1-1	NA	TGCAGCGCGCGATGGGGGGGCACTGAAGCTTTCTTT	CSARWGGTEAFF
NA	TRBV5-1	TRBJ2-5	TRBD1	TGCGCCAGCACCTTGACAGGGGAAGAGACCCAGTACTTC	CASTLTGEETQYF
NA	TRBV5-4	TRBJ2-1	NA	TGTGCCAGCAAGGAGGGTGGTACTTACAATGAGCAGTTCTTC	CASKEGGTYNEQFF
once	TRBV11-2	TRBJ2-5	NA	TGTGCCAGCAGCCACATACGAGAGACCCAGTACTTC	CASSHIRETQYF
NA	TRBV3-1/TRBV3-2	TRBJ1-1	NA	TGTGCCAGCAGCCCCTCACAGTCACGGGATGTCACTGAAGCTTTCTTT	CASSPSQSRDVTEAFF
NA	TRBV30	TRBJ2-1	NA	TGTGCCTGGAAGACCCCCGGGAGCTACAATGAGCAGTTCTTC	CAWKTPGSYNEQFF
NA	TRBV5-4	TRBJ2-1	TRBD2	TGTGCCAGCAGCTTGATTAGTCGGACTAGCGGGTACAATGAGCAGTTCTTC	CASSLISRTSGYNEQFF
NA	TRBV6-4	TRBJ2-2	TRBD2	TGTGCCAGCAGCCCGACTAGCGGGAGCACCGGGGAGCTGTTTTTT	CASSPTSGSTGELFF
NA	TRBV19	TRBJ2-3	TRBD2	TGTGCCAGTAGTGCATATGCGGGAGTGGCAGATACGCAGTATTTT	CASSAYAGVADTQYF
once	TRBV4-1	TRBJ2-1	TRBD2	TGCGCCAGCAGCCAAGCCCAGCGGGGGACCAATGAGCAGTTCTTC	CASSQAQRGTNEQFF
NA	TRBV3-1/TRBV3-2	TRBJ2-3	TRBD2	TGTGCCAGCAGCCAAGATCTGTGGCGGGGGGGCCCAGATACGCAGTATTTT	CASSQDLWRGGPDTQYF
NA	TRBV18	TRBJ1-5	NA	TGTGCCAGCTCACTTCTCGCAGGACTGACCAATCAGCCCCAGCATTTT	CASSLLAGLTNQPQHF
NA	TRBV28	TRBJ2-1	TRBD2	TGTGCCACCTCGCCGGGACTAGCGGGATCCTACAATGAGCAGTTCTTC	CATSPGLAGSYNEQFF